What follows are 13 T cell receptor beta chains derived from one specimen sequenced in a study of blood T cell repertoires in COVID-19. Method: immunoSEQ multiplex PCR; TCRdb's copy keeps in-frame clones and lacks some. Counted here are nearly 400,000 clones, about 90% occurring once; the ten biggest clones make up about 1.8%. Sequencing was performed on PBMCs or T cells enriched from blood (not recorded which). These receptors all stem from a woman in her 30s who had recovered from COVID-19.

This CDR3 is CASSLDSGITEAFF. For the CDR3, the DNA is TGCGCCAGCAGCTTGGACTCAGGGATCACTGAAGCTTTCTTT. The genes are TRBV5-1 and TRBJ1-1, with D possibly matching TRBD1 (5 bases). This CDR3 spans 14 amino acids. CDR1 is SGHRS and CDR2 is YFSETQ in the germline V gene. Trimming left V 0 bases short and J 4 bases short, with 10 bases between.

The J gene is TRBJ2-1, the V gene TRBV24-1, with D tentatively TRBD2 (5 bases). Per the germline V gene, CDR1 is KGHDR and CDR2 is SFDVKD. The CDR3 has 16 residues. Between the trimmed V and J ends, which lost 0 bases and 10 bases, there was a span of 18 bases. The CDR3, as DNA: TGTGCCACCAGTGATTTGACGGACTCCCCTCGTATGGAGCAGTTCTTC. As protein: CATSDLTDSPRMEQFF.

The chain recombines TRBV28 with TRBJ1-5; TRBD1 might be the D (5 bases). The V end lost 4 bases, the J end lost 2 bases, and 12 bases lay between the germline ends. This CDR3 has 15 amino acids. Germline values: CDR1 MDHEN, CDR2 SYDVKM. The CDR3 DNA is TGTGCCAGCAGTTCCAGATCGACAGGCAATCAGCCCCAGCATTTT. This codes for CASSSRSTGNQPQHF.

The CDR3 loop is CASSGGPNTGSSGNTIYF. The CDR3 nucleotides are TGTGCCAGCAGCGGAGGCCCTAACACAGGGAGCTCTGGAAACACCATATATTTT. The V gene is TRBV9, the J gene TRBJ1-3; D is possibly TRBD1 (6 bases). CDR1 SGDLS and CDR2 YYNGEE come from the germline V gene. CDR3 size: 18 residues. V lost 3 bases, J lost 0 bases, and 19 bases lay in between.

The CDR3 DNA reads as TGCGCCAGCAGCTCCTTACGACAGGGGCGAGTACCCGCTGAAGCTTTCTTT. It translates to CASSSLRQGRVPAEAFF. The V and J genes are TRBV5-1 and TRBJ1-1, with 8 bases identical to TRBD1. The CDR3 is 17 amino acids. The V segment lost 3 bases and the J segment 6 bases; nucleotides outside the gene matches: 16. Germline lookup yields CDR1 SGHRS and CDR2 YFSETQ.

This chain uses TRBV7-9 with TRBJ1-1, with 10 positions matching TRBD1. This CDR3 comprises 14 residues. J gave up 5 bases and V 5 bases, and 5 bases lay outside the gene matches. Per the germline V gene, CDR1 is SEHNR and CDR2 is FQNEAQ (reference sequence). CDR3 DNA sequence: TGTGCCAGCAGCCCCGGGACAGGGGAGACTGAAGCTTTCTTT. Its translation: CASSPGTGETEAFF.

The gene calls are TRBV2 and TRBJ1-5; 10 bases match TRBD1. The CDR3 loop spans 13 amino acids. J gave up 5 bases and V 6 bases, and 1 base lay outside the gene matches. Germline V gives CDR1 SNHLY, CDR2 FYNNEI. For the CDR3, the DNA is TGTGCCAGCAGAGACAGGGGGCATCAGCCCCAGCATTTT. It codes for CASRDRGHQPQHF.

The chain links TRBV6-6 to TRBJ1-5; 7 positions match TRBD1. The V segment lost 5 bases and the J segment 4 bases; nucleotides outside the gene matches: 8. CDR1 is MNHNY, CDR2 SVGAGI, per germline (reference sequence). The CDR3 length is 15 residues. The CDR3 DNA reads as TGTGCCAGCAGTACTCGGGACAGAAGAAATCAGCCCCAGCATTTT. Protein: CASSTRDRRNQPQHF.

The chain recombines TRBV6-6 with TRBJ2-7; D call uncertain. Germline CDR1 reads MNHNY; CDR2 reads SVGAGI (reference sequence). The CDR3 consists of 15 residues. Trimming pared 0 bases from V and 4 bases from J, leaving 13 bases between. The CDR3 coding sequence is TGTGCCAGCAGTTACTCCGGCGGCAATGTGTACGAGCAGTACTTC. Translated, it gives CASSYSGGNVYEQYF.

The rearrangement joins TRBV15 to TRBJ2-6; a weak D match, TRBD2 (6 bases). Looked up from germline, CDR1 is LNHNV and CDR2 is YYDKDF (reference sequence). V was cut by 9 bases and J by 0 bases, with 15 bases left in between. This CDR3 region has 16 residues. This CDR3 is CATTPGLNSGANVLTF. The CDR3 DNA is TGTGCCACGACCCCGGGACTCAACTCTGGGGCCAACGTCCTGACTTTC.

This chain joins TRBV7-9 and TRBJ1-5; tentatively, D is TRBD1 (6 bases). This CDR3 is 14 amino acids long. The germline gives CDR1 SEHNR, CDR2 FQNEAQ (reference sequence). The V and J ends lost 6 bases and 7 bases respectively, with 16 bases between them. Here the CDR3 DNA reads TGTGCCAGCAGAGCTACAGGGTCCGGGCAGCCCCAGCATTTT. Its translation: CASRATGSGQPQHF.

The gene calls are TRBV7-2 and TRBJ2-1; D unclear. Germline assignment: CDR1 SGHTA and CDR2 FQGNSA. V was shortened by 5 bases and J by 1 base, with 15 bases between the two germline ends. This CDR3 contains 16 residues. The CDR3 reads CASSRIGQVSYNEQFF. CDR3 nucleotides: TGTGCCAGCAGCCGTATCGGTCAGGTGTCCTACAATGAGCAGTTCTTC.

The rearrangement uses TRBV18 and TRBJ2-5, with 9 bases matching TRBD2. CDR3 length: 16 residues. Trimming took 2 bases from V and 4 from J; bases not matched to a gene: 8. The V gene's germline CDR1 is KGHSH and CDR2 LQKENI. The CDR3 coding sequence is TGTGCCAGCTCACCAAAGACTGCGGGGGGGACAGAGACCCAGTACTTC. It encodes CASSPKTAGGTETQYF.